Listed below are T cell receptor beta chains from one sample, sequenced in a study of human T cells and chemical hapten exposure. TCRdb used MiXCR to reprocess the RACE reads, holding one entry per CDR3 protein. This table holds around 65,000 distinct CDR3 sequences, under 7.5% found once. Input material: whole blood. The receptors here all came from a female donor in good health. Some clones in this sample may be carry-over from other donors' samples. The CDR3 runs from the conserved cysteine through the conserved F or W. The order of the fields is J gene, D gene, clone size, V gene, CDR3 DNA, CDR3 protein. D genes are given only for firm matches. Size is omitted from some rows. Given values are once, few, many or a class for expanded clones.

j_gene: TRBJ2-3; d_gene: TRBD2; abundance: -; v_gene: TRBV12-3/TRBV12-4; CDR3nt: TGTGCCAGCAGGTTCACCTACAGCGGGAGTGGCTCAGATACGCAGTATTTT; CDR3aa: CASRFTYSGSGSDTQYF
j_gene: TRBJ2-7; d_gene: -; abundance: many; v_gene: TRBV29-1; CDR3nt: TGCAGCGAGATACTACAGGGCGACCAGTCCTACGAGCAGTACTTC; CDR3aa: CSEILQGDQSYEQYF
j_gene: TRBJ2-5; d_gene: -; abundance: -; v_gene: TRBV6-2/TRBV6-3; CDR3nt: TGTGCCAGCAGTTACTTCCGGGACACACTGTACCAAGAGACCCAGTACTTC; CDR3aa: CASSYFRDTLYQETQYF
j_gene: TRBJ2-4; d_gene: -; abundance: few; v_gene: TRBV6-1; CDR3nt: TGTGCCAGCAGTGAAGATTGGTGGCAGGGCGCAGACATTCAGTACTTC; CDR3aa: CASSEDWWQGADIQYF
j_gene: TRBJ2-7; d_gene: -; abundance: few; v_gene: TRBV6-1; CDR3nt: TGTGCCAGCAGTGAATATGCGGGTCCGGACGAGCAGTACTTC; CDR3aa: CASSEYAGPDEQYF
j_gene: TRBJ1-5; d_gene: TRBD1; abundance: -; v_gene: TRBV12-5; CDR3nt: TGTGCTAGTGGTTCGCCGACAGGGTTCGAGCCCCAGCATTTT; CDR3aa: CASGSPTGFEPQHF
j_gene: TRBJ1-1; d_gene: -; abundance: few; v_gene: TRBV30; CDR3nt: TGTGCCTGGAGTGCCAGTGATAGGACTGAAGCTTTCTTT; CDR3aa: CAWSASDRTEAFF
j_gene: TRBJ1-5; d_gene: -; abundance: many; v_gene: TRBV27; CDR3nt: TGTGCCAGCAGTTTTAGGGCAGACGATCAGCCCCAGCATTTT; CDR3aa: CASSFRADDQPQHF
j_gene: TRBJ2-3; d_gene: -; abundance: many; v_gene: TRBV14; CDR3nt: TGTGCCAGCAGTCGGTTTGGGGGATCAGATACGCAGTATTTT; CDR3aa: CASSRFGGSDTQYF
j_gene: TRBJ2-2; d_gene: -; abundance: many; v_gene: TRBV7-7; CDR3nt: TGTGCCAGCGGCCAGGATCTGGGACCGGCGAACACCGGGGAGCTGTTTTTT; CDR3aa: CASGQDLGPANTGELFF
j_gene: TRBJ1-1; d_gene: -; abundance: many; v_gene: TRBV7-8; CDR3nt: TGTGCCAGCAGCTTAGAGTCTAACACTGAAGCTTTCTTT; CDR3aa: CASSLESNTEAFF
j_gene: TRBJ2-5; d_gene: -; abundance: many; v_gene: TRBV20-1; CDR3nt: TGCAGTGCTAGAGTCCCTGAGACCCAGTACTTC; CDR3aa: CSARVPETQYF
j_gene: TRBJ1-6; d_gene: TRBD1; abundance: -; v_gene: TRBV20-1; CDR3nt: TGCAGTGCTAGGGGACAGGGGGACTCACCCCTCCACTTT; CDR3aa: CSARGQGDSPLHF
j_gene: TRBJ2-3; d_gene: -; abundance: few; v_gene: TRBV7-6; CDR3nt: TGTGCCAGCAGCGACTTGAGGGGCACAGATACGCAGTATTTT; CDR3aa: CASSDLRGTDTQYF
j_gene: TRBJ1-4; d_gene: TRBD1; abundance: few; v_gene: TRBV28; CDR3nt: TGTGCCAGCAGCCAACAGGGGGGGGATGAAAAACTGTTTTTT; CDR3aa: CASSQQGGDEKLFF
j_gene: TRBJ2-3; d_gene: -; abundance: many; v_gene: TRBV12-3/TRBV12-4; CDR3nt: TGTGCCAGCAGTGTCACAGGGGAGGCGGCAGATACGCAGTATTTT; CDR3aa: CASSVTGEAADTQYF